The 17 T cell receptor beta chains below were found in one sample sequenced in a study of blood T cell repertoires in COVID-19. Repertoires were generated with immunoSEQ multiplex PCR, while TCRdb's copy carries only in-frame clones and drops some. The table lists about 270,000 clones, less than 85% of them singletons. The sample taken for sequencing was peripheral blood. Every receptor here comes from a woman between 18 and 29 years old with acute or convalescent COVID-19.

The chain couples TRBV6-2 or TRBV6-3 to TRBJ1-6; D gene unclear. The CDR3 runs to 17 residues. Deletions cut 0 bases from V and 10 bases from J, with 19 bases between. Germline V gene sequence: CDR1 MNHEY, CDR2 SVGEGT. CDR3 sequence (DNA): TGTGCCAGCAGTTACTCGAAAGAGGAGGTGGTGGGATCACCCCTCCACTTT. Translating it yields CASSYSKEEVVGSPLHF.

The chain uses TRBV13 and TRBJ2-1; perhaps TRBD1 as D (5 bases). V gave up 6 bases and J gave up 7 bases, with 13 bases separating them. This CDR3 contains 13 residues. Germline CDR1 PRHDT, CDR2 FYEKMQ (reference sequence). The CDR3 nucleotides are TGTGCCAGCAGTTCACCAGGGTTTAATGAGCAGTTCTTC. Protein sequence: CASSSPGFNEQFF.

The chain uses TRBV2 and TRBJ1-1; 7 nucleotides match TRBD1. The V segment lost 8 bases and the J segment 5 bases; nucleotides outside the gene matches: 2. The CDR3 is made up of 11 amino acids. Germline assignment: CDR1 SNHLY and CDR2 FYNNEI. CDR3 sequence: CASQQGTEAFF. The CDR3 coding sequence is TGTGCCAGCCAACAGGGGACTGAAGCTTTCTTT.

The chain combines TRBV7-2 with TRBJ1-2, with D unresolved. Germline V gene sequence: CDR1 SGHTA, CDR2 FQGNSA. V lost 0 bases and J 0 bases, leaving 5 bases between the germline ends. This CDR3 comprises 14 residues. The DNA of the CDR3 is TGTGCCAGCAGCTTAGCCCTAGCTAACTATGGCTACACCTTC. Translating it yields CASSLALANYGYTF.

The chain joins TRBV11-3 to TRBJ2-7, with D perhaps matching TRBD2 (6 bases). The V gene lost 3 bases and the J gene lost 4 bases, with 10 bases spanning the gap. This CDR3 comprises 13 residues. CDR1 is SGHNT, CDR2 YENEEA, per germline. This chain's CDR3 is CASSFGSGYEQYF. Written as DNA, the CDR3 is TGTGCCAGCAGCTTCGGCAGCGGGTACGAGCAGTACTTC.

The V and J genes are TRBV4-3 and TRBJ2-7; TRBD2 aligns across 10 bases. The germline CDR1 and CDR2 sequences are LGHNA and YSLEER. Unmatched junction bases numbered 8, after V lost 0 bases and J lost 6 bases. The CDR3 has 16 residues. The CDR3 region has the DNA TGCGCCAGCAGCCAAGATTTAAAAGCGGGAGGGCGCGAGCAGTACTTC. This translates into CASSQDLKAGGREQYF.

This clone showed up just a few times. J is TRBJ2-7 and V is TRBV2; D is possibly TRBD1 (6 bases). Trimming removed 7 bases from V and 4 bases from J, with 17 bases in between. Germline CDR1 and CDR2: SNHLY and FYNNEI. The length of the CDR3 is 14 residues. The chain's CDR3 is CASTTQGSGYEQYF. CDR3 in DNA: TGTGCCAGCACCACCCAGGGGTCTGGATACGAGCAGTACTTC.

V and J are TRBV20-1 and TRBJ1-4; the match to TRBD1 covers 7 bases. This CDR3 is 15 amino acids long. Germline trimming cut 3 bases from V and 4 bases from J; bases unmatched to any gene: 8. Germline values: CDR1 DFQATT, CDR2 SNEGSKA (reference sequence). The CDR3, as DNA: TGCAGTGCTAGTATCTCCGGGACAGATAATGAAAAACTGTTTTTT. This gives the protein CSASISGTDNEKLFF.

This clone was seen a handful of times. This sequence joins TRBV2 and TRBJ1-2; D gene unclear. Germline V gene sequence: CDR1 SNHLY, CDR2 FYNNEI. The length of the CDR3 is 15 residues. V was trimmed by 1 base and J by 6 bases, leaving 15 bases between them. The CDR3 coding sequence is TGTGCCAGCAGTGAAGGGACTAGACTCGGGGATGGCTACACCTTC. Translating gives CASSEGTRLGDGYTF.

Concerning this clone itself: Within the sample, other DNA sequences also encode this same CDR3. The CDR3 DNA follows: TGTGCCAGCTCACGGCCGGGACAGGGGGCCTACGAGCAGTACTTC. It encodes CASSRPGQGAYEQYF. The gene calls are TRBV18 and TRBJ2-7; TRBD1 matches at 11 bases. Germline-derived CDR1 and CDR2 are KGHSH and LQKENI. V lost 4 bases and J lost 2; bases outside the gene matches: 4. This CDR3 spans 15 amino acids.

The rearrangement links TRBV5-6 to TRBJ2-3, with TRBD2 identical over 8 bases. Germline lookup yields CDR1 SGHDT and CDR2 YYEEEE. This CDR3 region has 17 residues. V was clipped by 0 bases and J by 0 bases; unmatched bases: 6. CDR3: CASSLAKIAGSTDTQYF. As DNA, the CDR3 is TGTGCCAGCAGCTTGGCCAAAATAGCGGGAAGCACAGATACGCAGTATTTT.

This rearrangement joins TRBV20-1 to TRBJ2-1; 7 positions match TRBD2. The CDR3 covers 15 residues. Germline V gene data show CDR1 as DFQATT and CDR2 as SNEGSKA (reference sequence). V lost 3 bases to trimming and J lost 3 bases; unmatched junction nucleotides: 8. The CDR3 loop is CSASPPGLDYNEQFF. The CDR3 nucleotides read TGCAGTGCTAGTCCCCCTGGACTAGACTACAATGAGCAGTTCTTC.

The sample holds one count of this clone. V and J are TRBV11-2 and TRBJ1-5, with 9 bases that match TRBD1. The germline CDR1 and CDR2 sequences are SGHAT and FQNNGV. The V and J ends lost 3 bases and 4 bases, in that order; junction bases with no gene match: 4. This CDR3 comprises 15 residues. The CDR3 coding sequence is TGTGCCAGCAGCTTGGGACAGGGAAAAAATCAGCCCCAGCATTTT. Protein product: CASSLGQGKNQPQHF.

V and J are TRBV5-6 and TRBJ1-3; the match to TRBD1 covers 9 bases. Per germline, CDR1 SGHDT and CDR2 YYEEEE. The CDR3 covers 15 residues. J gave up 3 bases and V 4 bases, and 5 bases lay outside the gene matches. The CDR3 DNA sequence: TGTGCCAGCAGCCAAGGGACAGGGCGTGGAAACACCATATATTTT. Translated, it gives CASSQGTGRGNTIYF.

This clone was observed a single time. The V call is TRBV25-1, the J call TRBJ2-2; 9 bases agree with TRBD2. The V gene end was trimmed by 9 bases and the J gene end by 4 bases; junction bases not matched to a gene: 3. The CDR3 length is 13 residues. The germline CDR1 and CDR2 sequences are MGHDK and SYGVNS. The CDR3, as DNA: TGTGCCAGTACTAGCGGGCCCACCGGGGAGCTGTTTTTT. Protein sequence: CASTSGPTGELFF.

The V and J genes are TRBV6-2 or TRBV6-3 and TRBJ1-5, with D hard to call. The CDR3 totals 12 residues. Germline V gives CDR1 MNHEY, CDR2 SVGEGT. V was clipped by 2 bases and J by 7 bases, with 6 bases between them. The CDR3 DNA follows: TGTGCCAGCAGTTACATCTTGCAGCCCCAGCATTTT. This gives the protein CASSYILQPQHF.

The V gene is TRBV4-3, the J gene TRBJ2-7, with 8 bases identical to TRBD2. This CDR3 contains 16 residues. Unmatched junction bases numbered 9, after V lost 0 bases and J lost 5 bases. Per the germline V gene, CDR1 is LGHNA and CDR2 is YSLEER. The CDR3 here is CASSQDRSSGIHEQYF. CDR3 nucleotide sequence: TGCGCCAGCAGCCAAGATCGGAGTAGCGGGATCCACGAGCAGTACTTC.